This entry describes one T cell receptor beta chain. The data were taken from a study of blood T cell repertoires in COVID-19. Background on the study: Samples representing acute and convalescent COVID-19 were sourced from the United States, Italy and Spain. PBMCs, B-cell-depleted T cells, or T cells provided the cDNA or gDNA that made up the material.

The CDR3 runs 14 residues. Germline V gene data show CDR1 as KGHSH and CDR2 as LQKENI. Trimming took off 3 bases at V and 2 bases at J, with 10 bases between the two ends. Study processing details: Amplified reference gene primers provided the basis for estimating nucleated cell counts. Some clones are missing from TCRdb's copy, which holds only in-frame ones; the method was immunoSEQ multiplex PCR. Clonal size and the V and J genes are those of that table, whereas D and trimming came from the DNA. This sample has 50,000 or so clones, with 85% to 90% found just once. The genes are TRBV18 and TRBJ2-5; a weak D match, TRBD2 (5 bases). The clonotype was recovered from a human donor in a cohort sampled during active COVID-19. The material sequenced was peripheral blood. In nucleotides, the CDR3 is TGTGCCAGCTCACCCCGGGGAACACAAGAGACCCAGTACTTC. Protein: CASSPRGTQETQYF.